This TCR beta chain was found in a study of T cell responses to AZD1222 COVID-19 vaccine. This clone was seen once. Its antigen is undetermined. Only in-frame clones appear in the TCRdb table, and some are missing; sequencing was by immunoSEQ multiplex PCR. Of about 52,000 clones in the sample, over 80% are singletons; the top ten hold less than 3%. With 3 bases removed from V and 5 bases from J, the gap between germline ends came to 10 bases. The germline gives CDR1 MNHEY, CDR2 SMNVEV (reference sequence). The CDR3 spans 13 residues. Regarding the study as a whole: Only a handful of individuals given AZD1222 were seropositive at baseline. Spike-wide coverage was observed for vaccine-associated CD4 TCRs, with dominant responses at 160-218 and 743-854. Donors were largely white British and mainly female; clonal diversity was possibly underestimated.

The chain recombines TRBV27 with TRBJ2-5; no clear D. The receptor's source is an adult who received the AZD1222 COVID-19 vaccine. The specimen comprised peripheral blood, sampled 28 days after the second AZD1222 dose. The CDR3 spells CASSFNPRETQYF. The CDR3 DNA reads TGTGCCAGCAGTTTTAACCCCCGGGAGACCCAGTACTTC.